This T cell receptor beta chain is drawn from a study of brain T cells in children with intractable seizures. Concerning this clone: Its specificity is unknown.

The sequenced cases were selected for having the highest brain T cell transcript signatures. Pre-surgery treatment included at least one anti-epileptic drug. Generated by immunoSEQ multiplex PCR, the TCRdb table keeps only in-frame clones and is missing some. The profile covers some 76,000 clones, with roughly 91% appearing a single time and 1.5% to 1.7% taken by the ten largest. The study's findings and limits: Absence of clones before surgery may stem from lower sequencing depth.

This TCR derives from a boy under two years old with tuberous sclerosis and intractable seizures. The sequenced sample was peripheral blood, obtained at surgery.

The CDR3 sequence is CASSSLRGRRTDTQYF. The DNA for the CDR3 is TGTGCCAGCTCATCTTTGCGGGGACGCCGCACAGATACGCAGTATTTT. The chain has TRBV18 and TRBJ2-3, with TRBD2 as a possible D gene (6 bases). V lost 5 bases to trimming and J lost 1 base, with 16 bases between them. The length of the CDR3 is 16 residues. Germline V gene lookup returns CDR1 KGHSH and CDR2 LQKENI.